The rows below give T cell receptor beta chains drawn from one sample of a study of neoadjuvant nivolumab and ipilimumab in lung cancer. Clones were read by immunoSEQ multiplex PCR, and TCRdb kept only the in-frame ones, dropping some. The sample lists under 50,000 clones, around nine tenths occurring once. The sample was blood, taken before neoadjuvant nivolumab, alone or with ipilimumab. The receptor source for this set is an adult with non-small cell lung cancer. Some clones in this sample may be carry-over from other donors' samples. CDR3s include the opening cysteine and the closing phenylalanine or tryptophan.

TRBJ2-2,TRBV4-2,CASSQALMRTSRDNTGELFF
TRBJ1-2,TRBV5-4,CASSRAVLGAGPRGYGYTF
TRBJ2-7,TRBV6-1,CASSEAGGPIFEQYF
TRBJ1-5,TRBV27,CASSWSGPNQPQHF
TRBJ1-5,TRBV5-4,CASSAGRDQPQHF
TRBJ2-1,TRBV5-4,CASSSSFNEQFF
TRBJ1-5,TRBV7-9,CASSDRYQPQHF
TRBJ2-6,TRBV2,CAKGDSGANVLTF
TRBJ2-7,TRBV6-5,CASSYFGRGREQYF
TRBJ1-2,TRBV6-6,CASSYSPGNVYGYTF
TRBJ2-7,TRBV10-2,CASRSLAGSYEQYF
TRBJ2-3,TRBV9,CASSVDPSGLVTDTQYF